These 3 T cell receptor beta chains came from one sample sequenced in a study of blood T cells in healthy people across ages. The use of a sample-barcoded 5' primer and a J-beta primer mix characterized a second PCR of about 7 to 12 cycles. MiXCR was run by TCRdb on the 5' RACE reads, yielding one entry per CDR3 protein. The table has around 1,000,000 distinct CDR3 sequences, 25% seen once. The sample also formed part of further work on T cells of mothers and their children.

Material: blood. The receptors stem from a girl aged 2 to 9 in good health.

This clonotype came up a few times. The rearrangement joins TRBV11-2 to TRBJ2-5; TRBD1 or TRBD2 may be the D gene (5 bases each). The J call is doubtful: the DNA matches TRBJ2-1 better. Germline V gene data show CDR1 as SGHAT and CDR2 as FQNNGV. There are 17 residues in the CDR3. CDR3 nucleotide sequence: TGTGCCAGCAGCCCCAACGTGTATCGCGGCAGGGACGGTGAGCAGTTCTTC. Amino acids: CASSPNVYRGRDGEQFF.

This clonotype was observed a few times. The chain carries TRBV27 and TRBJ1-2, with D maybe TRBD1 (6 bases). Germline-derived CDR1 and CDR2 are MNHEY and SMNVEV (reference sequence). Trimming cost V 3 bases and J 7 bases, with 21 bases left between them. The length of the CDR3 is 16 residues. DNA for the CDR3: TGTGCCAGCAGTTTTACCTCGGACGGGCGGGACACTGGCTACACCTTC. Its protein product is CASSFTSDGRDTGYTF.

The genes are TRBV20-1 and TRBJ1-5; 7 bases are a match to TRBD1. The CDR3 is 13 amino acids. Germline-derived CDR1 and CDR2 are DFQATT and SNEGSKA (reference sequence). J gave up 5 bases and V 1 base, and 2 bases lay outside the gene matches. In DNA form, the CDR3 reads TGCAGTGCTAGAGTAGACAGGGATCAGCCCCAGCATTTT. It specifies CSARVDRDQPQHF.